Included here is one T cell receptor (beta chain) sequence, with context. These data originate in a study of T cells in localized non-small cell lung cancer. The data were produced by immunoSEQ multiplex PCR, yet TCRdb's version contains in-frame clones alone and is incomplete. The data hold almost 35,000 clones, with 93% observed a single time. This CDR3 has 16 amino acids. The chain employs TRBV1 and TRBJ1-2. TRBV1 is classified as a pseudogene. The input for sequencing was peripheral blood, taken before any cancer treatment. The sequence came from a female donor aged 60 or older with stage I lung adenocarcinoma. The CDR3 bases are TGCACCAGCAGCCTGCGGTTCCGTGTTTTTTGCTATGGCTACACCTTC. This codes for CTSSLRFRVFCYGYTF.